Listed below are T cell receptor beta chains from one sample, sequenced in a study of blood T cell repertoires in COVID-19. Assay: immunoSEQ multiplex PCR; the TCRdb copy retains only in-frame clones and omits some. The repertoire includes around 160,000 clones, more than 75% of them detected once, and roughly a sixth sits in the top ten. Sequenced material: peripheral blood. These receptors all stem from a man in his fifties or sixties with active or convalescent COVID-19. CDR3s include the opening cysteine and the closing phenylalanine or tryptophan. The D gene is left open where the match is weak. Part of the rows lack a size; the others show once, few, many or a class for expanded clones.

V	size	D	J	DNA	CDR3
TRBV28	-	TRBD2	TRBJ2-5	TGTGCCAGCAGTTTGGGGCGAGGGAGGGCGAGCGTTGGAGAGACCCAGTACTTC	CASSLGRGRASVGETQYF
TRBV7-6	-	TRBD1	TRBJ1-5	TGTGCCAGCAGCTTAAGGCCCAGACAGGGATCGGTCCAGCCCCAGCATTTT	CASSLRPRQGSVQPQHF
TRBV9	-	TRBD2	TRBJ2-1	TGTGCCAGCAGCTTAGCGCCCCTTAGGACTAGCGGGAGCAATGAGCAGTTCTTC	CASSLAPLRTSGSNEQFF
TRBV6-4	-	-	TRBJ2-3	TGTGCCAGCAGCGCCGGGTTAGGTACGCAGTATTTT	CASSAGLGTQYF
TRBV19	-	-	TRBJ1-1	TGTGCCAGTAGTATAGATAGGCGGGTAATGAACACTGAAGCTTTCTTT	CASSIDRRVMNTEAFF
TRBV5-6	-	TRBD1	TRBJ2-2	TGTGCCAGCAGCTTGGGCAACAGGGGGCGGAGTCCCGGGGAGCTGTTTTTT	CASSLGNRGRSPGELFF
TRBV7-9	-	-	TRBJ1-2	TGTGCCAGCCAAGGGGAACGCAGGGAGGATGGCTACACCTTC	CASQGERREDGYTF
TRBV5-1	-	TRBD1	TRBJ2-7	TGCGCCAGCAGCTTCGAATCGGTTGGACAGGGGGCCTACGAGCAGTACTTC	CASSFESVGQGAYEQYF
TRBV5-1	-	TRBD2	TRBJ2-7	TGCGCCAGCAGCCCGAGACCTAGCGGGAGTGTCTACGAGCAGTACTTC	CASSPRPSGSVYEQYF
TRBV4-1	-	TRBD1	TRBJ1-5	TGCGCCAGCAGCCATATTGACAGGGGGCATCAGCCCCAGCATTTT	CASSHIDRGHQPQHF
TRBV7-2	-	-	TRBJ1-1	TGTGCCAGCAGCGCGATACTCGGCGGCACTGAAGCTTTCTTT	CASSAILGGTEAFF
TRBV10-1	-	-	TRBJ2-7	TGCGCCAGCAGTAAAACAGGCTACGAGCAGTACTTC	CASSKTGYEQYF
TRBV19	-	-	TRBJ1-5	TGTGCCAGTAGTATAGACTGGACTAAACAGCATTTT	CASSIDWTKQHF
TRBV6-2/TRBV6-3	-	-	TRBJ2-3	TGTGCCAGCAGTTACGTGCGGGATGTAGATACGCAGTATTTT	CASSYVRDVDTQYF
TRBV6-5	-	TRBD1	TRBJ1-1	TGTGCCAGCAGTTCCTGGGACAGGGGAACAAAAGCTTTCTTT	CASSSWDRGTKAFF
TRBV5-1	few	-	TRBJ1-2	TGCGCCAGCAGCCCTCGGGAGTTAGGGTATGGCTACACCTTC	CASSPRELGYGYTF
TRBV10-3	-	-	TRBJ1-6	TGTGCCATCAGTGTCGGACAGTATAATTCACCCCTCCACTTT	CAISVGQYNSPLHF